A single sample gave rise to the 30 T cell receptor beta chains below, sequenced in a study of T cells after yellow fever vaccination. A single record per CDR3 protein comes from TCRdb applying MiXCR to the 5' RACE reads. Of approximately 600,000 distinct CDR3 sequences listed, more than 9% are singletons. Material: PBMCs, obtained on the day of the yellow fever booster vaccination. The receptors stem from a man between 25 and 39 years old who received the YFV17D yellow fever vaccine.

V usage is TRBV7-2 and J usage is TRBJ2-6; D may be TRBD1 (5 bases). Trimming removed 1 base at V and 0 bases at J, with 10 bases between. In germline, CDR1 is SGHTA, CDR2 FQGNSA. This CDR3 has 17 amino acids. This CDR3 reads CASSLGQRYSGANVLTF. The CDR3 nucleotides read TGTGCCAGCAGCTTAGGACAGCGCTACTCTGGGGCCAACGTCCTGACTTTC.

The table lists this clonotype with a few counts. The V gene is TRBV3-1, the J gene TRBJ1-2; TRBD1 matches at 10 bases. The CDR3 runs 14 residues. V lost 6 bases to trimming and J lost 6 bases; unmatched junction nucleotides: 7. The germline CDR1 and CDR2 sequences are LGHDT and YNNKEL (reference sequence). The CDR3 spells CASRLRTGGNGYTF. CDR3 DNA sequence: TGTGCCAGCAGACTAAGGACAGGGGGAAATGGCTACACCTTC.

V is TRBV5-5 and J is TRBJ2-3; maybe TRBD2 (6 bases). Germline values: CDR1 SGHKS, CDR2 YYEKEE (reference sequence). The ends were cut back, 2 bases at V and 2 bases at J, with 15 bases in the middle. The CDR3 runs to 16 residues. The CDR3 here is CASSFIRTSTTDTQYF. The CDR3 DNA reads as TGTGCCAGCAGCTTTATCAGAACTAGCACCACAGATACGCAGTATTTT.

There are a few counts of this clonotype. The chain links TRBV20-1 to TRBJ2-1, with 7 positions matching TRBD2. The CDR3 runs to 16 residues. The J segment lost 3 bases and the V segment lost 1 base, leaving 9 bases of the junction unmatched. The germline V gene encodes CDR1 DFQATT and CDR2 SNEGSKA (reference sequence). In DNA, the CDR3 is TGCAGTGCTAGAGTGGGGGGTGGCGGGGGCTACAATGAGCAGTTCTTC. Encoded protein: CSARVGGGGGYNEQFF.

The chain carries TRBV7-2 and TRBJ2-3, with no clear D. The germline CDR1 and CDR2 sequences are SGHTA and FQGNSA. The CDR3 loop spans 16 amino acids. V was trimmed by 3 bases and J by 5 bases, leaving 18 bases between them. Written as DNA, the CDR3 is TGTGCCAGCAGCTTGTTCCCCCGAATGGTAGGAGATACGCAGTATTTT. Protein sequence: CASSLFPRMVGDTQYF.

The chain recombines TRBV9 with TRBJ2-6; D may be TRBD2 (5 bases). With 4 bases removed from V and 0 bases from J, the gap between germline ends came to 11 bases. The CDR3 runs to 16 residues. Germline V gene data show CDR1 as SGDLS and CDR2 as YYNGEE. The CDR3 loop is CASSKGLHSGANVLTF. The CDR3 DNA reads TGTGCCAGCAGCAAAGGACTTCACTCTGGGGCCAACGTCCTGACTTTC.

This rearrangement joins TRBV3-1 to TRBJ2-1; 8 bases agree with TRBD2. The germline CDR1 and CDR2 sequences are LGHDT and YNNKEL (reference sequence). The J segment lost 6 bases and the V segment lost 1 base, leaving 5 bases of the junction unmatched. The CDR3 extends over 15 amino acids. This CDR3 reads CASSQVPGGINEQFF. The CDR3, as DNA: TGTGCCAGCAGCCAAGTCCCGGGAGGGATCAATGAGCAGTTCTTC.

This clonotype was counted a few times. The V call is TRBV27, the J call TRBJ2-3; D is perhaps TRBD2 (5 bases). The CDR3 is 14 amino acids. With 5 bases removed from V and 2 bases from J, the gap between germline ends came to 11 bases. The germline CDR1 and CDR2 sequences are MNHEY and SMNVEV (reference sequence). The chain's CDR3 is CASSLAPITDTQYF. The CDR3 DNA sequence: TGTGCCAGCAGTCTAGCTCCGATCACAGATACGCAGTATTTT.

This clonotype was detected ten times or more. CDR3 coding DNA: TGTGCCACCAGCAGAACCGGACTAGCGGGATCCCCTGCCAATGAGCAGTTCTTC. It specifies CATSRTGLAGSPANEQFF. The chain carries TRBV15 and TRBJ2-1, with 12 bases that match TRBD2. The CDR3 contains 18 residues. J lost 6 bases, V lost 2 bases, and 11 bases had no gene match. Per the germline V gene, CDR1 is LNHNV and CDR2 is YYDKDF (reference sequence).

The V call is TRBV20-1, the J call TRBJ2-3; no clear D. The germline gives CDR1 DFQATT, CDR2 SNEGSKA (reference sequence). This CDR3 contains 11 residues. V lost 5 bases and J lost 3, with 6 bases in between. DNA for the CDR3: TGCAGTGCTCGCGAAACAGATACGCAGTATTTT. It translates to CSARETDTQYF.

The chain is built from TRBV10-3 and TRBJ2-7, with D maybe TRBD1 (6 bases). V was cut by 2 bases and J by 0 bases, with 11 bases left in between. The CDR3 is made up of 15 amino acids. Germline CDR1 and CDR2: ENHRY and SYGVKD. CDR3 sequence: CAISEAGQTSYEQYF. The CDR3 DNA is TGTGCCATCAGTGAGGCCGGACAGACCTCCTACGAGCAGTACTTC.

The sample holds a few counts of this clonotype. The V call is TRBV12-3 or TRBV12-4, the J call TRBJ2-1, with TRBD2 as a possible D gene (5 bases). The CDR3 contains 16 residues. Deletions cut 1 base from V and 0 bases from J, with 10 bases between. The CDR3: CASSLGLGSSYNEQFF. The CDR3 DNA reads as TGTGCCAGCAGTTTAGGGTTAGGGAGCTCCTACAATGAGCAGTTCTTC.

This clonotype was seen more than once but under ten times. The V and J genes are TRBV20-1 and TRBJ2-4; no definite D call. With 8 bases removed from V and 2 bases from J, the gap between germline ends came to 13 bases. From germline, CDR1 is DFQATT and CDR2 SNEGSKA (reference sequence). The CDR3 is made up of 13 amino acids. The CDR3 DNA is TGCAGTTCCACGGCCTTCTCCAAAAACATTCAGTACTTC. Translated: CSSTAFSKNIQYF.

A few counts support this clonotype. The rearrangement joins TRBV1 to TRBJ2-7; the D call TRBD2 from the table was never checked on the DNA. TRBV1 is a recognized pseudogene. The CDR3 runs 17 residues. Written as DNA, the CDR3 is TGCACCAGCAGCCAGGCCCGGACTAGCGGGAGTGATGGCGAGCAGTACTTC. It translates to CTSSQARTSGSDGEQYF.

The CDR3 coding sequence is TGTGCCAGCAGTTATGATTTAGCCAAAAACATTCAGTACTTC. Amino acid sequence: CASSYDLAKNIQYF. V and J are TRBV12-3 or TRBV12-4 and TRBJ2-4; D uncertain. CDR3 size: 14 residues. V gave up 4 bases and J gave up 0 bases, with 7 bases separating them.

In this sample, this clonotype turned up a few times. The genes are TRBV20-1 and TRBJ2-1; D might be TRBD2 (6 bases). The CDR3 is 14 residues long. Germline V gives CDR1 DFQATT, CDR2 SNEGSKA (reference sequence). V was shortened by 2 bases and J by 0 bases, with 8 bases between the two germline ends. The CDR3 DNA reads as TGCAGTGCTAGATACGGGAGCTCCTACAATGAGCAGTTCTTC. Its translation is CSARYGSSYNEQFF.

The chain has TRBV29-1 and TRBJ2-3; D gene uncertain. The CDR3 is 16 amino acids. Germline CDR1 reads SQVTM; CDR2 reads ANQGSEA. V lost 0 bases and J lost 2, with 15 bases in between. The CDR3 DNA reads as TGCAGCGTTGAAGATCGGATAGGGCGAAACACAGATACGCAGTATTTT. Translating it yields CSVEDRIGRNTDTQYF.

This sequence joins TRBV7-2 and TRBJ2-1; D not certain. Deletions cut 1 base from V and 7 bases from J, with 11 bases between. Germline V gene sequence: CDR1 SGHTA, CDR2 FQGNSA. The CDR3 spans 14 residues. Here the CDR3 DNA reads TGTGCCAGCAGCTTAGAGAAGGTACGGAATGAGCAGTTCTTC. This encodes CASSLEKVRNEQFF.

This clonotype was observed a handful of times. V usage is TRBV7-2 and J usage is TRBJ1-1, with D perhaps matching TRBD1 (5 bases). The CDR3 is 13 residues long. Germline V gene sequence: CDR1 SGHTA, CDR2 FQGNSA. Trimming removed 4 bases from V and 7 bases from J, with 13 bases in between. The CDR3 nucleotides are TGTGCCAGCAGCTCCGGGGCGGGGTTTGAAGCTTTCTTT. Translation gives CASSSGAGFEAFF.

The rearrangement joins TRBV20-1 to TRBJ2-2; TRBD2 agrees at 9 bases. The V segment lost 3 bases and the J segment 0 bases; nucleotides outside the gene matches: 2. This CDR3 spans 15 amino acids. CDR1 DFQATT and CDR2 SNEGSKA come from the germline V gene (reference sequence). The CDR3 loop is CSARPSGANTGELFF. The CDR3 DNA sequence: TGCAGTGCTAGGCCTAGCGGGGCGAACACCGGGGAGCTGTTTTTT.

The chain joins TRBV20-1 to TRBJ1-5; D not resolved. This CDR3 has 15 amino acids. Germline loops: CDR1 DFQATT, CDR2 SNEGSKA (reference sequence). Trimming stripped 6 bases from V and 2 bases from J, with 17 bases between. The CDR3 nucleotides read TGCAGTGCCCTCGGACCAAGGCGGGGCAATCAGCCCCAGCATTTT. This gives the protein CSALGPRRGNQPQHF.

This clonotype was seen more than once but under ten times. CDR3 amino acids: CVTGLGETQYF. The DNA for the CDR3 is TGTGTTACGGGATTGGGGGAGACCCAGTACTTC. The V and J genes are TRBV7-7 and TRBJ2-5; a weak D match, TRBD2 (5 bases). The germline V gene encodes CDR1 SSHAT and CDR2 FNYEAQ (reference sequence). The CDR3 length is 11 residues.

The chain is built from TRBV18 and TRBJ2-1, with D tentatively TRBD2 (6 bases). Between the trimmed V and J ends, which lost 5 bases and 5 bases, there was a span of 13 bases. CDR1 is KGHSH and CDR2 is LQKENI in the germline V gene. CDR3 length equals 14 residues. The DNA of the CDR3 is TGTGCCAGCTCAATAGGGACTGCTCACAATGAGCAGTTCTTC. It specifies CASSIGTAHNEQFF.

This clonotype was observed a few times. This chain connects TRBV20-1 to TRBJ1-6, with 9 bases fitting TRBD1. CDR3 length equals 13 residues. CDR1 is DFQATT, CDR2 SNEGSKA, per germline (reference sequence). Written as DNA, the CDR3 is TGCAGCCAACAGGGGGCGCGGAATTCACCCCTCCACTTT. Its translation is CSQQGARNSPLHF.

The V and J genes are TRBV23-1 and TRBJ2-3; D uncertain. TRBV23-1 is identified as an open reading frame with a role that is uncertain. This CDR3 comprises 17 residues. Trimming left V 0 bases short and J 2 bases short, with 15 bases between. The CDR3 sequence is CASSQSRRLLSTDTQYF. CDR3 DNA: TGCGCCAGCAGTCAATCGAGGCGGCTACTCTCCACAGATACGCAGTATTTT.

This clonotype was seen only a few times. V and J are TRBV20-1 and TRBJ2-3; TRBD2 matches 10 bases. Germline values: CDR1 DFQATT, CDR2 SNEGSKA (reference sequence). Trimming cost V 1 base and J 1 base; bases outside gene matches: 8. CDR3 length: 17 residues. Here the CDR3 reads CSARARSGLAGTDTQYF. The CDR3 bases are TGCAGTGCTAGAGCGAGAAGCGGACTAGCGGGCACAGATACGCAGTATTTT.

This clonotype was picked up a small number of times. The chain carries TRBV5-6 and TRBJ2-2; 10 bases match TRBD2. Trimming cost V 0 bases and J 6 bases; bases outside gene matches: 8. CDR3 length: 17 amino acids. Germline CDR1 and CDR2: SGHDT and YYEEEE. The chain's CDR3 is CASSLGQLAGLSGELFF. The CDR3 DNA is TGTGCCAGCAGCTTGGGCCAACTAGCGGGACTATCCGGGGAGCTGTTTTTT.

This clonotype was detected only a few times. The chain uses TRBV6-2 or TRBV6-3 and TRBJ2-2; no firm D call. V was shortened by 8 bases and J by 5 bases, with 9 bases between the two germline ends. Germline V gene sequence: CDR1 MNHEY, CDR2 SVGEGT. The CDR3 is 12 residues long. In DNA, the CDR3 is TGTGCCAGCGGAACTACGACCGGGGAGCTGTTTTTT. It yields the protein CASGTTTGELFF.

The gene calls are TRBV7-2 and TRBJ2-3, with D possibly matching TRBD2 (6 bases). The CDR3 consists of 12 residues. Germline lookup yields CDR1 SGHTA and CDR2 FQGNSA. V gave up 5 bases and J gave up 11 bases, with 14 bases separating them. The CDR3 DNA is TGTGCCAGCAGCGGTAGCGGCGCCCAGCAGTATTTT. This encodes CASSGSGAQQYF.

The chain combines TRBV11-2 with TRBJ1-6; D not certain. There are 18 residues in the CDR3. Trimming cost V 2 bases and J 0 bases, with 14 bases left between them. The germline CDR1 and CDR2 sequences are SGHAT and FQNNGV. The CDR3 sequence: CASSLRLARSSYNSPLHF. The CDR3 coding sequence is TGTGCCAGCAGCTTAAGGCTCGCCCGGAGCTCCTATAATTCACCCCTCCACTTT.